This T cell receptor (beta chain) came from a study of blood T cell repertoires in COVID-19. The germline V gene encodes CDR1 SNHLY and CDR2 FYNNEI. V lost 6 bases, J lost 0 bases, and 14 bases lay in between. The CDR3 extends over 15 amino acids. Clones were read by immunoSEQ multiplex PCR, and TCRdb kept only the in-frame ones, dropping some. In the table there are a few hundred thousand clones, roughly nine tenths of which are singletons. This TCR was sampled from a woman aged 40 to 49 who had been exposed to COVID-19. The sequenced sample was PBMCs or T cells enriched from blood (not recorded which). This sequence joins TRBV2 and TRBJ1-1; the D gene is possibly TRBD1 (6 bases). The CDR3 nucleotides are TGTGCCAGCAGAGAGTTGGGGGCCATGAACACTGAAGCTTTCTTT. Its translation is CASRELGAMNTEAFF.